These 20 T cell receptor beta chains were all obtained from the same sample, sequenced in a study of blood T cells in healthy people across ages. Alongside a J-beta primer mix, a sample-barcoded 5' primer served in a second PCR lasting about 7 to 12 cycles. TCRdb ran MiXCR on the 5' RACE reads and lists one entry per CDR3 protein. This sample has about 900,000 distinct CDR3 sequences, with around 46% found just once. The sequenced sample was blood. The source is a man aged 30-40 years in good health.

This chain connects TRBV7-2 to TRBJ1-2, with 7 bases fitting TRBD1. Unmatched junction bases numbered 8, after V lost 6 bases and J lost 4 bases. CDR1 is SGHTA and CDR2 is FQGNSA in the germline V gene. CDR3 length: 14 amino acids. The CDR3 sequence: CASRGSGGSYGYTF. The CDR3 coding sequence is TGTGCCAGCAGGGGATCAGGGGGTTCCTATGGCTACACCTTC.

The J gene is TRBJ2-5, the V gene TRBV20-1; D is possibly TRBD2 (6 bases). Per germline, CDR1 DFQATT and CDR2 SNEGSKA (reference sequence). Trimming left V 5 bases short and J 5 bases short, with 18 bases between. CDR3 length: 14 residues. This CDR3 reads CSASKPGLWETQYF. CDR3 sequence (DNA): TGCAGTGCTTCGAAGCCGGGACTTTGGGAGACCCAGTACTTC.

This chain uses TRBV28 with TRBJ2-3, with 8 bases that match TRBD1. After removal of 6 bases from V and 2 bases from J, the junction contained 7 bases not matched to a gene. Germline-derived CDR1 and CDR2 are MDHEN and SYDVKM. CDR3 length equals 15 residues. CDR3 protein: CASSDRGRITDTQYF. The CDR3 nucleotides are TGTGCCAGCAGCGACAGGGGCCGAATCACAGATACGCAGTATTTT.

This clonotype was detected a few times. The chain recombines TRBV3-1 with TRBJ2-6; D perhaps matches TRBD1 (5 bases). V was shortened by 3 bases and J by 4 bases, with 7 bases between the two germline ends. The CDR3 length is 14 residues. The germline gives CDR1 LGHDT, CDR2 YNNKEL (reference sequence). CDR3 loop: CASSHSGGANVLTF. The DNA for the CDR3 is TGTGCCAGCAGCCATTCAGGGGGGGCCAACGTCCTGACTTTC.

This chain links TRBV30 with TRBJ2-7, with no clear D. From germline, CDR1 is GTSNPN and CDR2 SVGIG (reference sequence). The CDR3 has 13 amino acids. The ends were cut back, 3 bases at V and 0 bases at J, with 9 bases in the middle. The CDR3 protein is CAWRGSSSYEQYF. Here the CDR3 DNA reads TGTGCCTGGAGGGGCTCTAGCTCCTACGAGCAGTACTTC.

This chain connects TRBV25-1 to TRBJ1-6; a possible D gene is TRBD1 (6 bases). This CDR3 is built from 18 residues. Germline CDR1 and CDR2: MGHDK and SYGVNS. Trimming left V 3 bases short and J 6 bases short, with 21 bases between. In DNA, the CDR3 is TGTGCCAGCAGTGATAGGGCCAAAGGGGGGCTACTTAATTCACCCCTCCACTTT. This gives the protein CASSDRAKGGLLNSPLHF.

In its sample, this clonotype was seen a few times. As DNA, the CDR3 is TGTGCCAGCAGCCCTGGGACAGGGAATTTTCAGCCCCAGCATTTT. Residues: CASSPGTGNFQPQHF. J is TRBJ1-5 and V is TRBV3-1, with 9 bases that match TRBD1. CDR1 is LGHDT, CDR2 YNNKEL, per germline (reference sequence). The ends lost 4 bases at V and 6 bases at J; junction bases unmatched: 7. The CDR3 contains 15 residues.

The rearrangement links TRBV4-2 to TRBJ1-4; D not certain. V was cut by 7 bases and J by 8 bases, with 17 bases left in between. The CDR3 extends over 14 amino acids. The V gene's germline CDR1 is LGHNA and CDR2 YNFKEQ. CDR3 region: CASTIGPVVEKLFF. The CDR3 nucleotides are TGTGCCAGCACTATAGGACCCGTGGTAGAAAAACTGTTTTTT.

This clonotype was seen only a few times. The chain recombines TRBV6-6 with TRBJ2-7; D is perhaps TRBD1 (5 bases). Germline-derived CDR1 and CDR2 are MNHNY and SVGAGI (reference sequence). Between the trimmed V and J ends, which lost 1 base and 4 bases, there was a span of 11 bases. The CDR3 runs 14 residues. The CDR3 sequence is CASSYLGRVYEQYF. The CDR3 nucleotides read TGTGCCAGCAGTTACTTGGGCAGGGTGTACGAGCAGTACTTC.

The V and J genes are TRBV7-2 and TRBJ1-2, with no clear D. The length of the CDR3 is 16 residues. Trimming shortened V by 5 bases and J by 8 bases, and 24 bases separated the two germline ends. Germline values: CDR1 SGHTA, CDR2 FQGNSA. In DNA form, the CDR3 reads TGTGCCAGCAGCGCGAACGCGGACTTTAGGGCGGGCGGCTACACCTTC. This codes for CASSANADFRAGGYTF.

The sample holds a few counts of this clonotype. The rearrangement links TRBV9 to TRBJ2-7; D not resolved. Trimming stripped 4 bases from V and 0 bases from J, with 11 bases between. The CDR3 runs to 14 residues. Germline V gene data show CDR1 as SGDLS and CDR2 as YYNGEE. CDR3 sequence: CASSPTTSSYEQYF. For the CDR3, the DNA is TGTGCCAGCAGCCCGACGACCAGCTCCTACGAGCAGTACTTC.

The chain combines TRBV6-2 or TRBV6-3 with TRBJ2-4, with 8 bases that match TRBD2. The J call is uncertain, as TRBJ2-7 better fits the DNA end. The CDR3 sequence is 14 residues long. CDR1 and CDR2 from the germline V gene are MNHEY and SVGEGT. CDR3 nucleotides: TGTGCCAGCAGTTACTCGTCCCTAGCGGGCGAGCAGTACTTC. This encodes CASSYSSLAGEQYF.

The chain carries TRBV10-3 and TRBJ1-4, with a possible D match to TRBD1 (6 bases). This CDR3 contains 16 residues. The V gene lost 2 bases and the J gene lost 0 bases, with 10 bases spanning the gap. Germline CDR1 reads ENHRY; CDR2 reads SYGVKD. As DNA, the CDR3 is TGTGCCATCAGTGAGACAGGGCGGTCAACTAATGAAAAACTGTTTTTT. This encodes CAISETGRSTNEKLFF.

This clonotype has a single count. The rearrangement joins TRBV9 to TRBJ1-6; D unclear. Trimming removed 0 bases at V and 7 bases at J, with 11 bases between. Per germline, CDR1 SGDLS and CDR2 YYNGEE. There are 15 residues in the CDR3. CDR3 in DNA: TGTGCCAGCAGCGTAGACGCAGGCTTGAATTCACCCCTCCACTTT. Encoded protein: CASSVDAGLNSPLHF.

The chain combines TRBV5-6 with TRBJ1-5; no clear D. Germline values: CDR1 SGHDT, CDR2 YYEEEE. The length of the CDR3 is 14 residues. The germline V and J ends were trimmed by 0 bases and 4 bases, with 8 bases remaining between them. In DNA, the CDR3 is TGTGCCAGCAGCTTGGGACGGAAAAATCAGCCCCAGCATTTT. It translates to CASSLGRKNQPQHF. The full variable domain, in which reference TRBV5-6 and TRBJ1-5 provide the parts outside the CDR3, is DAGVTQSPTHLIKTRGQQVTLRCSPKSGHDTVSWYQQALGQGPQFIFQYYEEEERQRGNFPDRFSGHQFPNYSSELNVNALLLGDSALYLCASSLGRKNQPQHFGDGTRLSIL.

This sequence joins TRBV20-1 and TRBJ1-5; 7 bases fit TRBD1. CDR1 and CDR2 (germline): DFQATT, SNEGSKA (reference sequence). The CDR3 runs to 13 residues. V shed 0 bases, J shed 6 bases, and the junction held 2 bases outside the gene matches. CDR3 in amino acids: CSAREWTGQPQHF. The CDR3 region has the DNA TGCAGTGCTAGAGAGTGGACAGGTCAGCCCCAGCATTTT.

This rearrangement joins TRBV12-3 or TRBV12-4 to TRBJ2-7, with D unclear. The CDR3 runs to 15 residues. V lost 6 bases and J 5 bases, leaving 20 bases between the germline ends. CDR3 nucleotides: TGTGCCAGCAGCCAATCCCGCTCCCCGGCCCACGAGCAGTACTTC. It translates to CASSQSRSPAHEQYF.

This clonotype was observed a few times. V and J are TRBV27 and TRBJ1-5, with D unresolved. CDR3 length: 13 residues. Germline V CDR1 and CDR2: MNHEY, SMNVEV (reference sequence). V lost 11 bases, J lost 2 bases, and 13 bases lay in between. The CDR3 spells CAVYPVGNQPQHF. The CDR3 DNA reads as TGTGCCGTTTACCCAGTGGGCAATCAGCCCCAGCATTTT.

The genes are TRBV7-8 and TRBJ1-1, with no clear D. The CDR3 is 13 residues long. The germline CDR1 and CDR2 sequences are SGHVS and FQNEAQ. V dropped 7 bases and J dropped 4 bases, with 13 bases sitting between them. In DNA, the CDR3 is TGTGCCAGCACCCCAGGAGTGTTCACTGAAGCTTTCTTT. Its translation is CASTPGVFTEAFF.

This clonotype was seen a handful of times. The chain is built from TRBV3-1 and TRBJ1-2; 11 bases fit TRBD1. CDR3 length: 14 amino acids. V shed 4 bases and J 7 bases; nucleotides not matched to a gene: 5. CDR1 LGHDT and CDR2 YNNKEL come from the germline V gene (reference sequence). CDR3 sequence: CASSRGQGASGYTF. The CDR3 DNA reads as TGTGCCAGCAGCCGCGGACAGGGGGCTTCTGGCTACACCTTC.